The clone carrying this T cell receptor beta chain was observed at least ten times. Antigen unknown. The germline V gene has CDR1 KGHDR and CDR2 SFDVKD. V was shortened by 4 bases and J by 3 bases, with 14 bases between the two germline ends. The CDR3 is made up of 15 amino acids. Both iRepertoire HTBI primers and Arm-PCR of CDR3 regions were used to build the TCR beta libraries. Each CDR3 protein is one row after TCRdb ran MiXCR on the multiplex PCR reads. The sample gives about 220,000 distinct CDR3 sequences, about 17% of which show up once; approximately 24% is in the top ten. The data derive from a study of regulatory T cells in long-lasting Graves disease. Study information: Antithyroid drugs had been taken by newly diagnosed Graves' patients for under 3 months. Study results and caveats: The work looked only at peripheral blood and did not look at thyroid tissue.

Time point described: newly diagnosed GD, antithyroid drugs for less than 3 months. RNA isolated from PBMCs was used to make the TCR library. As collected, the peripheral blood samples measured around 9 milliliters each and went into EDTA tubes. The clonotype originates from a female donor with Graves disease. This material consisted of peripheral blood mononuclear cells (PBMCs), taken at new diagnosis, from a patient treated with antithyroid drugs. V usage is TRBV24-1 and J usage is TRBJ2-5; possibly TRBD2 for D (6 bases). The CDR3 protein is CATSDRSGGEETQYF. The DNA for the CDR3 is TGTGCCACCAGTGACCGAAGTGGCGGGGAAGAGACCCAGTACTTC.